Presented here are 10 T cell receptor beta chains from one specimen sequenced in a study of Ad26.COV2.S vaccination and SARS-CoV-2 variants. This sample's treatment: around 19 received Ad26.COV2.S at low or high dose, single or two shots; several received placebo; per-sample allocation not given. Specimens were obtained on day 63 following the first vaccine or placebo injection. The repertoire was sequenced with immunoSEQ multiplex PCR; TCRdb's copy has only in-frame clones and lacks some. The sample carries roughly 420,000 clones, roughly nine tenths recorded once. The sequencing used peripheral blood, collected in a trial of Ad26.COV2.S vaccine versus placebo. The receptors derive from a person between 18 and 60 years old who received the Ad26.COV2.S COVID-19 vaccine or a placebo.

The chain joins TRBV5-5 to TRBJ2-5; 9 nucleotides match TRBD2. CDR3 size: 16 residues. The V and J ends lost 4 bases and 0 bases, in that order; junction bases with no gene match: 7. Per germline, CDR1 SGHKS and CDR2 YYEKEE (reference sequence). CDR3 protein: CASSPELAGYQETQYF. CDR3 coding DNA: TGTGCCAGCAGCCCGGAACTAGCGGGCTACCAAGAGACCCAGTACTTC. The entire variable domain, with the rest obtained from reference TRBV5-5 and TRBJ2-5, is as follows: DAGVTQSPTHLIKTRGQQVTLRCSPISGHKSVSWYQQVLGQGPQFIFQYYEKEERGRGNFPDRFSARQFPNYSSELNVNALLLGDSALYLCASSPELAGYQETQYFGPGTRLLVL.

The chain combines TRBV11-3 with TRBJ2-7; TRBD1 matches at 7 bases. Germline CDR1 reads SGHNT; CDR2 reads YENEEA. With 5 bases clipped from V and 6 bases from J, the junction kept 7 bases outside the gene matches. The CDR3 loop spans 13 amino acids. The CDR3 sequence: CASSQDRAAEQYV. DNA for the CDR3: TGTGCCAGCAGCCAAGACAGGGCCGCCGAGCAGTACGTC.

This chain uses TRBV21-1 with TRBJ1-1; the D call of TRBD1 is as the table states it, not checked on the DNA. TRBV21-1 is designated a pseudogene. This CDR3 has 14 residues. The CDR3 reads CASSNTGKGTEAFF. The CDR3 DNA reads TGTGCCAGCAGCAATACAGGAAAGGGCACTGAAGCTTTCTTT.

The chain couples TRBV5-1 to TRBJ2-2, with D possibly TRBD1 on 6 matching bases. CDR3 length equals 13 residues. Trimming stripped 9 bases from V and 3 bases from J, with 12 bases between. CDR1 and CDR2 (germline): SGHRS, YFSETQ. CDR3 region: CATRGTHTGELFF. The CDR3 DNA reads as TGCGCCACCCGAGGGACACACACCGGGGAGCTGTTTTTT.

This chain connects TRBV19 to TRBJ2-3; 10 nucleotides match TRBD2. This CDR3 is 16 amino acids long. Unmatched junction bases numbered 6, after V lost 4 bases and J lost 2 bases. Looked up from germline, CDR1 is LNHDA and CDR2 is SQIVND (reference sequence). The CDR3 here is CASSKTSGATTDTQYF. CDR3 bases: TGTGCCAGTAGTAAAACTAGCGGGGCGACCACAGATACGCAGTATTTT.

The chain couples TRBV5-4 to TRBJ2-4; no reliable D call. Germline CDR1 SGHNT, CDR2 YYREEE (reference sequence). V was shortened by 2 bases and J by 9 bases, with 15 bases between the two germline ends. The CDR3 is 14 residues long. DNA of the CDR3: TGTGCCAGCAGCTTAAGGACCAATATCGGCATTCAGTACTTC. Translated: CASSLRTNIGIQYF.

The CDR3 spells CASSPVDGASGNTIYF. The CDR3, as DNA: TGTGCCAGCTCACCTGTGGACGGCGCCTCTGGAAACACCATATATTTT. The J gene is TRBJ1-3, the V gene TRBV18; no reliable D call. Trimming took off 3 bases at V and 0 bases at J, with 12 bases between the two ends. The V gene's germline CDR1 is KGHSH and CDR2 LQKENI. This CDR3 is 16 amino acids long.

In its sample, this clone was seen once. V gene TRBV5-1 combines with J gene TRBJ2-1, with TRBD2 identical over 10 bases. Trimming took 2 bases from V and 2 from J; bases not matched to a gene: 10. The CDR3 consists of 18 residues. Germline loops: CDR1 SGHRS, CDR2 YFSETQ. The CDR3 DNA is TGCGCCAGCAGCTTAATGACAAATAGCGGGGGGACCTACAATGAGCAGTTCTTC. It encodes CASSLMTNSGGTYNEQFF.

The chain links TRBV19 to TRBJ1-5; D not resolved. CDR3 length: 12 residues. V was trimmed by 5 bases and J by 11 bases, leaving 13 bases between them. CDR1 is LNHDA, CDR2 SQIVND, per germline (reference sequence). The CDR3 spells CASSPSRAAQHF. CDR3 nucleotides: TGTGCCAGTAGTCCGTCACGGGCGGCCCAGCATTTT.

The chain combines TRBV7-2 with TRBJ2-3; D remains ambiguous. Germline lookup yields CDR1 SGHTA and CDR2 FQGNSA. The CDR3 spans 14 residues. V dropped 1 base and J dropped 3 bases, with 8 bases sitting between them. The CDR3 region is CASSLGPVTDTQYF. For the CDR3, the DNA is TGTGCCAGCAGCTTAGGCCCGGTTACAGATACGCAGTATTTT.